This TCR beta chain is drawn from a study of OX40 agonist ivuxolimab in advanced cancers. For the wider study: Ivuxolimab was an agonistic, fully human IgG2 monoclonal antibody directed against OX40 (CD134), a costimulatory receptor. Intravenous ivuxolimab was administered to patients every 2 weeks at six dose levels: 0.01, 0.1, 0.3, 1.5, 3 and 10 mg/kg. Among the 52 dose-escalation patients, about 20 had hepatocellular carcinoma, 15 melanoma, 9 renal cell carcinoma and 9 head and neck cancer. Partial responses occurred in three dose-escalation patients: two with cutaneous melanoma and one with hepatocellular carcinoma. Patients were allowed to have had prior anti-PD-1, anti-PD-L1 or anti-CTLA-4 therapy, and approximately 43% of the dose-escalation patients had previously received checkpoint inhibitors. The dose-escalation cohort was about 83% male with a mean age of around 62 years, ranging from roughly 23 to 90. Peripheral TCRbeta sequencing was intended to test whether TCR sequence diversity was altered and clonal T-cell expansion was caused by ivuxolimab. The paper reports the monotherapy dose-escalation portion (N = 52 patients) of the phase I ivuxolimab trial.

With respect to this clone: Its target antigen remains unknown. Qualities for individual bases were not recorded, and no much larger clone is one base off.

The trial excluded patients who had a history of autoimmune disease or who were on systemic immunosuppression. Peripheral blood for TCR sequencing was collected from all dose cohorts at baseline, on cycle 4 day 1, and on cycle 7 day 1. Samples came from an open-label, multicenter, first-in-human phase I dose-escalation trial of ivuxolimab. The trial enrolled adults with locally advanced or metastatic head and neck squamous cell, hepatocellular, melanoma or renal cell carcinoma. CD4+ and CD8+ T cells were sorted separately from peripheral blood before TCR sequencing. For sequencing of the TCRbeta CDR3 region, genomic DNA was extracted from the sorted cells. TCRbeta CDR3 regions were sequenced using the immunoSEQ Assay. TCRdb obtained this table from immuneACCESS and retained in-frame rearrangements with V and J assigned. These tables miss some clones; where compared with another copy, unresolved V genes account for less than half of the shortfall, and the remainder is unexplained. For this sample there are tens of thousands of clones; roughly 82% appear just once. In total, the top ten clones hold around 12% of the sample.

A distance of 3 bases separates the germline ends of V and J, which lose 0 bases and 2 bases respectively. The germline V gene specifies SGHDT as CDR1 and YYEEEE as CDR2. The CDR3, cysteine through phenylalanine, is 12 amino acids long. Only the CDR3 DNA is retained, 36 bases long and in frame from the first base. Results and caveats for the whole study, not just this receptor: In partial responders in the 0.1-3.0 mg/kg groups, normalized peripheral clonal expansion was found to be among the lowest, especially among CD8+ T cells. After ivuxolimab, CD8+ T cells had more expanded clones than CD4+ T cells on average. Low levels of normalized T-cell clonal expansion were also seen in some nonresponding patients. Which antigens the clonally expanded peripheral T cells were specific for was not determined. Clonal expansion of both CD4+ and CD8+ blood T cells was observed from baseline to week 6 at doses 0.1 to 3.0 mg/kg.

This TCR came from an adult with an advanced solid tumor such as melanoma, head and neck, liver or kidney cancer. The sample was CD4+ or CD8+ T cells sorted from blood, taken in a trial of the OX40 agonist ivuxolimab. The receptor chain draws on TRBV5-6 and TRBJ2-7, with no reliable assignment of the D segment. The nucleotide sequence is given as TGTGCCAGCAGCTTGGGAGCCTACGAGCAGTACTTC. This sequence encodes CASSLGAYEQYF. Reference TRBV5-6 and TRBJ2-7 proteins supply the regions before and after the CDR3; the full variable domain is: DAGVTQSPTHLIKTRGQQVTLRCSPKSGHDTVSWYQQALGQGPQFIFQYYEEEERQRGNFPDRFSGHQFPNYSSELNVNALLLGDSALYLCASSLGAYEQYFGPGTRLTVT.